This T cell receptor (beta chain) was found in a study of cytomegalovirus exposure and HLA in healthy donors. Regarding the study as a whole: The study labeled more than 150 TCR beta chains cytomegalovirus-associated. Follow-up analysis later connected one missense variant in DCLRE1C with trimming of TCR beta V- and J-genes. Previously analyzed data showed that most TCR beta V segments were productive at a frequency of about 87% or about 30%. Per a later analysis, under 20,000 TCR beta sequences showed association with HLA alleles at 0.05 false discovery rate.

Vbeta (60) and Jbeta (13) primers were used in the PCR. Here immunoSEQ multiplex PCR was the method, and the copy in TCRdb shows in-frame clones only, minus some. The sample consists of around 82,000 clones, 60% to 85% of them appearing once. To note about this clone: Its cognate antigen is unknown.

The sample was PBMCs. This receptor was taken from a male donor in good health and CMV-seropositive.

Here the CDR3 reads CASSAGFFSTEAFF. DNA for the CDR3: TGTGCCAGCAGTGCAGGGTTTTTCAGCACTGAAGCTTTCTTT. V is TRBV27 and J is TRBJ1-1; tentatively, D is TRBD1 (5 bases). Trimming took 5 bases from V and 4 from J, leaving 14 bases between them. Germline CDR1 MNHEY, CDR2 SMNVEV (reference sequence). The CDR3 consists of 14 residues.